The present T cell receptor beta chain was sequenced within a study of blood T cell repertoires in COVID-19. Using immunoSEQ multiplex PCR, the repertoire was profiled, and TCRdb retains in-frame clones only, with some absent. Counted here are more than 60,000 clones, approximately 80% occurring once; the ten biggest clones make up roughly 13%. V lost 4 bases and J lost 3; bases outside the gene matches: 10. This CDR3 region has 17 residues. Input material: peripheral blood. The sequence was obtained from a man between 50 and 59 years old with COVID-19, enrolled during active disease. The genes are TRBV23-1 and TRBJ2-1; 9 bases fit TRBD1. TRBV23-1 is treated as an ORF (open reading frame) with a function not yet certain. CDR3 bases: TGCGCCAGCAGTCTAGATGATCCGGGACAGGGCTACAATGAGCAGTTCTTC. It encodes CASSLDDPGQGYNEQFF.